The 7 T cell receptor beta chains below were found in one sample sequenced in a study of T cells in Graves' hyperthyroidism and ophthalmopathy. TCR beta CDR3 sequences were amplified from RNA transcripts. First-round RT-PCR of the TCR CDR3 relied on the HTBI primer set. TCRdb re-analysed the multiplex PCR reads in MiXCR, keeping a single row per CDR3 protein. This sample has a few hundred thousand distinct CDR3 sequences, with roughly 20% found just once. Sample: blood. These receptor sequences come from a young man with Graves' hyperthyroidism.

This clonotype was detected many times. The chain couples TRBV7-2 to TRBJ2-7; the match to TRBD2 covers 8 bases. Germline-derived CDR1 and CDR2 are SGHTA and FQGNSA. This CDR3 spans 14 amino acids. J gave up 5 bases and V 3 bases, and 6 bases lay outside the gene matches. CDR3 amino acids: CASSFPGGRNEQYF. CDR3 coding DNA: TGTGCCAGCAGCTTCCCGGGGGGGCGTAACGAGCAGTACTTC.

This clonotype was seen many times. The chain combines TRBV27 with TRBJ1-5, with D hard to call. The ends were cut back, 3 bases at V and 6 bases at J, with 9 bases in the middle. From germline, CDR1 is MNHEY and CDR2 SMNVEV (reference sequence). The CDR3 extends over 13 amino acids. The CDR3 DNA follows: TGTGCCAGCAGTTTCAGCGCAGTTCAGCCCCAGCATTTT. Amino acids: CASSFSAVQPQHF.

This clonotype has only a few counts. The V gene is TRBV25-1, the J gene TRBJ2-7; D gene uncertain. This CDR3 has 14 amino acids. V dropped 3 bases and J dropped 0 bases, with 9 bases sitting between them. CDR1 and CDR2 from the germline V gene are MGHDK and SYGVNS. The CDR3 reads CASSDQTPSYEQYF. The CDR3 bases are TGTGCCAGCAGTGATCAGACTCCCTCCTACGAGCAGTACTTC.

At least ten counts were recorded for this clonotype. The chain combines TRBV25-1 with TRBJ2-5; TRBD1 might be the D (8 bases). The V and J ends lost 3 bases and 5 bases respectively, with 16 bases between them. Germline CDR1 reads MGHDK; CDR2 reads SYGVNS. There are 15 residues in the CDR3. The DNA for the CDR3 is TGTGCCAGCAGTGATAGGACAGGGAGGGTCGAGACCCAGTACTTC. Protein product: CASSDRTGRVETQYF.

This clonotype was seen at least ten times. This sequence joins TRBV29-1 and TRBJ2-7, with D maybe TRBD1 (6 bases). The ends were cut back, 5 bases at V and 3 bases at J, with 14 bases in the middle. The CDR3 is 13 amino acids. In germline, CDR1 is SQVTM, CDR2 ANQGSEA. The CDR3 is CSVWTARFYEQYF. Here the CDR3 DNA reads TGCAGCGTTTGGACAGCGAGATTCTACGAGCAGTACTTC.

In its sample, this clonotype was seen many times. CDR3 nucleotide sequence: TGTGCCAGTAGTATCCAATCGACCGGGGGAGGCACTGAAGCTTTCTTT. The encoded protein is CASSIQSTGGGTEAFF. The J gene is TRBJ1-1, the V gene TRBV19; weak D call: TRBD1 (5 bases). CDR1 is LNHDA and CDR2 is SQIVND in the germline V gene (reference sequence). V was pared by 3 bases and J by 4 bases, with 18 bases between. The CDR3 contains 16 residues.

This clonotype was seen ten or more times. One junction end disagrees with the germline gene, perhaps due to a read error. The gene calls are TRBV6-1 and TRBJ2-7; D perhaps matches TRBD2 (6 bases). The CDR3 length is 15 residues. CDR1 is MNHNS, CDR2 SASEGT, per germline. CDR3 loop: CASSDSGGSSYEQYF. Written as DNA, the CDR3 is TGTGCTAGCAGTGATAGCGGTGGCAGCTCCTACGAGCAGTACTTC.